This T cell receptor (beta chain) came from a study of Tregs in tolerant kidney transplant recipients. On the study more broadly: Mixed chimerism was transient after nonmyeloablative marrow transplants from related graft donors.

Measured with immunoSEQ multiplex PCR; TCRdb has only the in-frame clones, and not every one. The table has tens of thousands of clones, 91% seen once. The CDR3 consists of 16 residues. Trimming removed 3 bases at V and 0 bases at J, with 12 bases between. Germline CDR1 and CDR2: GTSNPN and SVGIG (reference sequence). This clone was detected once. The rearrangement links TRBV30 to TRBJ2-6; TRBD2 is a possible D gene (6 bases). The receptor comes from a human donor who received a combined kidney and bone marrow transplant. Specimen: Tregs from blood, collected before the transplant. The CDR3 protein is CAWRGGSISGANVLTF. The CDR3 DNA is TGTGCCTGGAGGGGAGGATCGATCTCTGGGGCCAACGTCCTGACTTTC.